This T cell receptor (beta chain) was recorded in a study of blood T cell repertoires in COVID-19. Study-wide context: The study drew acute and convalescent COVID-19 samples from the United States, Italy and Spain. T cells, B-cell-depleted T cells, or PBMCs supplied cDNA or gDNA.

As handled by the study authors: For nucleated cells, counts were estimated from reference gene primer amplification. Assay: immunoSEQ multiplex PCR; the TCRdb copy retains only in-frame clones and omits some. That table furnishes V, J and clone size, whereas the DNA furnished D and trimming. This sample carries roughly 60,000 clones, 87% of them seen once, and the ten largest clones take around 10%. Per germline, CDR1 SGHTS and CDR2 YDEGEE. The CDR3 is 13 amino acids. V lost 5 bases and J lost 8, with 16 bases in between. This rearrangement joins TRBV5-8 to TRBJ1-2, with D perhaps TRBD1 (6 bases). The TCR comes from a human donor with acute or convalescent COVID-19. The donor label of this sample is uncertain. Input material: peripheral blood. Here the CDR3 DNA reads TGTGCCAGCAGAACAGGGTCGGAGGAGGGCTACACCTTC. Protein: CASRTGSEEGYTF. Full variable domain (rest looked up from reference TRBV5-8 and TRBJ1-2): EAGVTQSPTHLIKTRGQQATLRCSPISGHTSVYWYQQALGLGLQFLLWYDEGEERNRGNFPPRFSGRQFPNYSSELNVNALELEDSALYLCASRTGSEEGYTFGSGTRLTVV.